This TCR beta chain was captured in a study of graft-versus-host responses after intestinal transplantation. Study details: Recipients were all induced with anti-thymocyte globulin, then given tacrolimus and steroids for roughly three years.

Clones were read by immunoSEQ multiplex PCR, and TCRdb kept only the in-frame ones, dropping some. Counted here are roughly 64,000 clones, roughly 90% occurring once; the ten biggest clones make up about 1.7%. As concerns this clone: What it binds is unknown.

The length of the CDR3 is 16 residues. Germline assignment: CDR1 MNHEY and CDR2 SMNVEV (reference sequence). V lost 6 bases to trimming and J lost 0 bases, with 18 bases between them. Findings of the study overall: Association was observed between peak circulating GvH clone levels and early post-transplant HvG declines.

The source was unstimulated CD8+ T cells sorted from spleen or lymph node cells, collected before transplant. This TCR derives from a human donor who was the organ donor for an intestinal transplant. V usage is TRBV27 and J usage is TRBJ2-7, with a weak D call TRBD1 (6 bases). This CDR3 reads CASSNSNRARSYEQYF. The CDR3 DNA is TGTGCCAGCAGCAACTCTAACAGGGCTCGCTCCTACGAGCAGTACTTC.